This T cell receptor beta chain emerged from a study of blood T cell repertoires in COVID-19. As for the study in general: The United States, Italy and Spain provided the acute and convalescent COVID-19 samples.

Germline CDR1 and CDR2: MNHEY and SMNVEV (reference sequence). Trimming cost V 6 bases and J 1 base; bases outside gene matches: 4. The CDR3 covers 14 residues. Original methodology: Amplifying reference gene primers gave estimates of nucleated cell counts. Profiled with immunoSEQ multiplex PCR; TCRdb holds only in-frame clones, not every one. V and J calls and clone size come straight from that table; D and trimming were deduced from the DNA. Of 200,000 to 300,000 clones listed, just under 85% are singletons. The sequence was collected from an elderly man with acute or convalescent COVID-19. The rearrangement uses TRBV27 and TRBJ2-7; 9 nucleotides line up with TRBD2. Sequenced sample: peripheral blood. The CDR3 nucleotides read TGTGCCAGCAGAGGCGGGAGGGCGTCCTACGAGCAGTACTTC. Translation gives CASRGGRASYEQYF.